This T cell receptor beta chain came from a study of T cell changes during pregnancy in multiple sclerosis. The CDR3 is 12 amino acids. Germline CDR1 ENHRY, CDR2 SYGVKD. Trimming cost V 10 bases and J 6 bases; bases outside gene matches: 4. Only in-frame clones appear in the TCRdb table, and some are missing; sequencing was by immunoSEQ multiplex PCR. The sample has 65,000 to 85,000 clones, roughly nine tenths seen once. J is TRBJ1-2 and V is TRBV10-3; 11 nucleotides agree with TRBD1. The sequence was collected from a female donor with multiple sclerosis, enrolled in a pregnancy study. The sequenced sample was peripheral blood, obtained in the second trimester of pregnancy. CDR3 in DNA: TGTGCCACGCGGGGACAGGGGGATGGCTACACCTTC. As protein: CATRGQGDGYTF.